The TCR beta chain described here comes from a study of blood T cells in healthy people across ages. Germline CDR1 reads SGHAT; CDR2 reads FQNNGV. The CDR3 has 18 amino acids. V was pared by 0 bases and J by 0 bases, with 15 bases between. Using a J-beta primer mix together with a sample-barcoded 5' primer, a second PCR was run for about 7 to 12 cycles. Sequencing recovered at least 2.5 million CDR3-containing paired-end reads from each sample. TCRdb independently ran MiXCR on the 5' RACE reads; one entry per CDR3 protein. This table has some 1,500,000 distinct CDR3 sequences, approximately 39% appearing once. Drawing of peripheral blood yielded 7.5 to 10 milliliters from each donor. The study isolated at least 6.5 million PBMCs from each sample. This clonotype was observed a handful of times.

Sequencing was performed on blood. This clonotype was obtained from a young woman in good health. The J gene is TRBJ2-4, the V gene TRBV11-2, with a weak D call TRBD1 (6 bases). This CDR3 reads CASSLDTGQIRAKNIQYF. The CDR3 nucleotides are TGTGCCAGCAGCTTAGACACAGGACAGATTAGAGCCAAAAACATTCAGTACTTC.